This passage covers 16 T cell receptor beta chains from one sample sequenced in a study of shared clonotypes between healthy human individuals. Sequencing used immunoSEQ multiplex PCR; TCRdb keeps in-frame clones, though not all of them. The sample includes roughly 2.5 million clones, 85% to 95% of them seen just once. Sequenced: naive CD4+ T cells sorted from blood. Sample subset: CD45RA+ positively selected. The receptors shown here come from a man aged 18 to 35 in good health.

As for this clone: This sample also contains other DNA sequences that code for the same CDR3. The chain is built from TRBV18 and TRBJ2-3; D unresolved. The length of the CDR3 is 14 residues. The ends were cut back, 2 bases at V and 0 bases at J, with 6 bases in the middle. Germline-derived CDR1 and CDR2 are KGHSH and LQKENI. This CDR3 reads CASSPTPSTDTQYF. The CDR3 region has the DNA TGTGCCAGCTCACCAACGCCTAGCACAGATACGCAGTATTTT.

The chain combines TRBV10-3 with TRBJ2-2; the D call may be TRBD1 or TRBD2 (5 bases each). This CDR3 is built from 13 residues. Per the germline V gene, CDR1 is ENHRY and CDR2 is SYGVKD. V lost 7 bases and J 4 bases, leaving 10 bases between the germline ends. The CDR3 DNA follows: TGTGCCATCACTGGGGGTACCACCGGGGAGCTGTTTTTT. Its translation is CAITGGTTGELFF.

The V and J genes are TRBV6-1 and TRBJ1-2; perhaps TRBD1 as D (5 bases). Trimming cost V 4 bases and J 6 bases, with 15 bases left between them. CDR3 length: 14 amino acids. The germline V gene encodes CDR1 MNHNS and CDR2 SASEGT. Here the CDR3 reads CASSALGLVNGYTF. In DNA, the CDR3 is TGTGCCAGCAGTGCTCTGGGGCTGGTCAATGGCTACACCTTC.

The genes are TRBV28 and TRBJ1-6; 7 bases fit TRBD1. Per the germline V gene, CDR1 is MDHEN and CDR2 is SYDVKM. The CDR3 is 12 residues long. With V trimmed by 9 bases and J by 8 bases, 4 bases remained unmatched. CDR3 region: CASSTGDSPLHF. The CDR3 bases are TGTGCCAGTAGTACAGGGGATTCACCCCTCCACTTT.

Only a few counts were recorded for this clone. V and J are TRBV5-1 and TRBJ1-1, with D perhaps TRBD1 (5 bases). The germline V and J ends were trimmed by 4 bases and 4 bases, with 14 bases remaining between them. CDR3 length equals 14 residues. Germline CDR1 is SGHRS and CDR2 is YFSETQ. In nucleotides, the CDR3 is TGCGCCAGCAGCGGGGACGGATTGGGCACTGAAGCTTTCTTT. Amino acid sequence: CASSGDGLGTEAFF.

The chain is built from TRBV28 and TRBJ1-2; TRBD1 matches 9 bases. Per germline, CDR1 MDHEN and CDR2 SYDVKM. The CDR3 has 16 residues. V was pared by 5 bases and J by 8 bases, with 15 bases of the junction left unmatched. This chain's CDR3 is CASSPPGGDRVSGYTF. The DNA for the CDR3 is TGTGCCAGCAGTCCCCCGGGTGGGGACAGGGTGAGCGGCTACACCTTC.

This rearrangement joins TRBV15 to TRBJ2-3; maybe TRBD1 (6 bases). Per the germline V gene, CDR1 is LNHNV and CDR2 is YYDKDF (reference sequence). The CDR3 covers 11 residues. Trimming cost V 5 bases and J 13 bases, with 13 bases left between them. For the CDR3, the DNA is TGTGCCACCAGCTATAGGGACATGAAGTATTTT. Translating gives CATSYRDMKYF.

The CDR3 loop is CASSFIGSNEKLFF. The CDR3 coding sequence is TGTGCCAGCAGTTTTATCGGTTCTAATGAAAAACTGTTTTTT. The chain has TRBV6-6 and TRBJ1-4; D uncertain. This CDR3 contains 14 residues. Germline loops: CDR1 MNHNY, CDR2 SVGAGI (reference sequence). Trimming pared 4 bases from V and 3 bases from J, leaving 9 bases between.

This clone was detected once. J is TRBJ2-5 and V is TRBV11-2, with 7 bases aligning to TRBD1. J was trimmed by 0 bases and V by 5 bases; bases with no gene match: 9. The CDR3 contains 16 residues. Germline V lookup: CDR1 SGHAT, CDR2 FQNNGV. The CDR3 loop is CASSPWTGDNQETQYF. The CDR3 nucleotides are TGTGCCAGCAGCCCCTGGACAGGAGACAACCAAGAGACCCAGTACTTC.

This rearrangement joins TRBV6-1 to TRBJ2-2; D unresolved. Germline lookup yields CDR1 MNHNS and CDR2 SASEGT. V dropped 4 bases and J dropped 1 base, with 1 base sitting between them. CDR3 length equals 12 residues. CDR3 amino acids: CASSVNTGELFF. DNA for the CDR3: TGTGCCAGCAGTGTGAACACCGGGGAGCTGTTTTTT.

V gene TRBV5-1 combines with J gene TRBJ1-6, with unresolved D. V lost 4 bases and J lost 5, with 10 bases in between. Germline CDR1 reads SGHRS; CDR2 reads YFSETQ. This CDR3 has 14 residues. CDR3 amino acids: CASSKDLNNSPLHF. CDR3 DNA sequence: TGCGCCAGCAGCAAGGATCTAAATAATTCACCCCTCCACTTT.

The V call is TRBV6-5, the J call TRBJ2-5; perhaps TRBD1 as D (5 bases). The CDR3 is 13 amino acids. V lost 5 bases and J lost 4, with 11 bases in between. CDR1 is MNHEY, CDR2 SVGAGI, per germline. CDR3 sequence: CASSSRRAETQYF. In nucleotides, the CDR3 is TGTGCCAGCAGTAGCCGCAGGGCAGAGACCCAGTACTTC.

J is TRBJ2-2 and V is TRBV10-3; no reliable D call. The germline V gene encodes CDR1 ENHRY and CDR2 SYGVKD. The CDR3 has 13 residues. V was trimmed by 2 bases and J by 6 bases, leaving 7 bases between them. CDR3 sequence: CAISEDKAGELFF. The CDR3, as DNA: TGTGCCATCAGTGAGGACAAGGCCGGGGAGCTGTTTTTT.

The DNA for the CDR3 is TGTGCCAGCAGTGAGGCGGCCCCAGGGCGGGGGGAGCTGTTTTTT. Protein: CASSEAAPGRGELFF. The J gene is TRBJ2-2, the V gene TRBV6-1; perhaps TRBD1 as D (5 bases). Germline values: CDR1 MNHNS, CDR2 SASEGT. V shed 3 bases and J shed 8 bases, with 16 bases lying between them. This CDR3 is built from 15 residues.

Comments on this clone: Within the sample, other DNA sequences also encode this same CDR3. The chain is built from TRBV6-1 and TRBJ1-5; 7 bases match TRBD1. Germline loops: CDR1 MNHNS, CDR2 SASEGT. V lost 4 bases to trimming and J lost 1 base; unmatched junction nucleotides: 4. CDR3 length: 15 amino acids. This chain's CDR3 is CASSGTGGSNQPQHF. The CDR3 DNA follows: TGTGCCAGCAGTGGGACAGGAGGAAGCAATCAGCCCCAGCATTTT.

The chain has TRBV20-1 and TRBJ2-3, with 7 bases fitting TRBD2. Trimming removed 7 bases from V and 11 bases from J; junction bases left unmatched: 6. The CDR3 contains 10 residues. Per germline, CDR1 DFQATT and CDR2 SNEGSKA (reference sequence). The CDR3 loop reads CSVPREEQYF. CDR3 coding DNA: TGCAGTGTTCCCCGGGAGGAGCAGTATTTT.